This T cell receptor beta chain was identified in a study of regulatory T cells in long-lasting Graves disease. General study results and limits: The number of shared public clonotypes was higher in persistent patients (2,741) than new patients (approximately 1,000).

Germline CDR1 reads DFQATT; CDR2 reads SNEGSKA (reference sequence). The V end lost 6 bases, the J end lost 4 bases, and 15 bases lay between the germline ends. The CDR3 consists of 13 residues. Time point in this sample: persistent/refractory GD, antithyroid drugs over 5 years with positive TRAb. RNA isolated from PBMCs was used to make the TCR library. Assembly of TCR beta libraries relied on iRepertoire HTBI primers together with Arm-PCR of CDR3 regions. TCRdb re-derived calls from the multiplex PCR reads in MiXCR, one entry per CDR3 protein. Among hundreds of thousands of distinct CDR3 sequences, around 30% were seen once, and the ten largest hold around 42%. This clonotype has just a few counts. Its antigen remains unknown.

The TCR originated in a female donor with Graves disease. This chain uses TRBV20-1 with TRBJ1-1; D not certain. The sample here was peripheral blood mononuclear cells (PBMCs), taken when the disease was refractory, from a patient treated with antithyroid drugs. CDR3 amino acids: CSAAPGGFTEAFF. In DNA, the CDR3 is TGCAGTGCCGCCCCCGGTGGGTTCACTGAAGCTTTCTTT.